This is a list of T cell receptor beta chains from one sample in a study of a mutant IDH1 vaccine in newly diagnosed glioma. Sequencing was performed with immunoSEQ multiplex PCR; in TCRdb, only in-frame clones are kept and a portion is missing. The sample contains around 24,000 clones, 85% to 95% of which appear only once. Source: PBMCs, taken from a glioma patient treated with radiotherapy, temozolomide or both. The source is a man aged 35-49 years with glioma. Both conserved end residues are part of each CDR3. Each record gives: J gene, V gene, D gene, CDR3 protein, CDR3 DNA. A D gene is named only where the DNA matches it firmly.

TRBJ2-7 TRBV6-5 TRBD2 CASSYSGTSVSYEQYF TGTGCCAGCAGTTATTCCGGGACTAGCGTCTCCTACGAGCAGTACTTC
TRBJ1-3 TRBV5-6 NA CASSWTGTGGNTIYF TGTGCCAGCAGCTGGACCGGGACGGGGGGGAACACCATATATTTT
TRBJ1-2 TRBV29-1 TRBD1 CSVKPLRRTGEDYGYTF TGCAGCGTCAAACCATTAAGGCGGACAGGGGAAGACTATGGCTACACCTTC
TRBJ2-7 TRBV27 NA CASVSSAPGPGPYEQYF TGTGCCAGCGTCTCATCCGCCCCGGGGCCAGGGCCCTACGAGCAGTACTTC
TRBJ1-1 TRBV7-9 TRBD1 CASSNSRGQGVNTEAFF TGTGCCAGCAGCAATAGTCGGGGACAGGGAGTCAACACTGAAGCTTTCTTT
TRBJ1-1 TRBV2 TRBD1 CASRPYRDSLGVAEAFF TGTGCCAGCAGACCTTATAGGGACAGCCTGGGGGTGGCTGAAGCTTTCTTT
TRBJ2-1 TRBV9 TRBD2 CASSVGSGGYNEQFF TGTGCCAGCAGCGTAGGTAGCGGGGGTTACAATGAGCAGTTCTTC
TRBJ2-1 TRBV7-9 TRBD2 CASSPLGAGGVNEQFF TGTGCCAGCAGCCCCCTGGGAGCGGGAGGGGTGAATGAGCAGTTCTTC
TRBJ1-2 TRBV25-1 NA CASSEATRTVDGYTF TGTGCCAGCAGTGAAGCAACCCGGACAGTTGACGGCTACACCTTC
TRBJ2-7 TRBV30 TRBD2 CAWSPFSSGSFSEQYF TGTGCCTGGAGCCCCTTCTCTAGCGGGAGTTTTTCTGAGCAGTACTTC
TRBJ1-2 TRBV12-2 NA CASRLARLLCGYTF TGTGCAAGTCGCTTAGCCAGGCTCCTATGCGGCTACACCTTC
TRBJ2-7 TRBV27 TRBD2 CASSLSVGLAGGHEQYF TGTGCCAGCAGTTTATCGGTAGGGCTAGCGGGAGGCCACGAGCAGTACTTC
TRBJ2-7 TRBV10-1 NA CASSHFYEQYF TGCGCCAGTTCCCATTTCTACGAGCAGTACTTC
TRBJ1-1 TRBV5-1 NA CASSLAGDKGTEAFF TGCGCCAGCAGCTTGGCCGGGGATAAGGGCACTGAAGCTTTCTTT
TRBJ2-7 TRBV7-7 NA CASTPRRGAYEQYF TGTGCTAGCACCCCCCGGAGAGGGGCCTACGAGCAGTACTTC
TRBJ1-1 TRBV19 NA CASMWRGSGTEAFF TGTGCCAGTATGTGGCGGGGATCGGGCACTGAAGCTTTCTTT
TRBJ2-6 TRBV4-2 NA CASSLGGSGANVLTF TGTGCCAGCAGTCTAGGGGGTTCTGGGGCCAACGTCCTGACTTTC